The rows below give T cell receptor beta chains drawn from one sample of a study of blood T cell repertoires in COVID-19. Libraries were prepared by immunoSEQ multiplex PCR; TCRdb keeps only in-frame clonotypes and omits some of them. This sample has approximately 130,000 clones, with 75% to 90% found just once. The sample consisted of peripheral blood. Source of these receptors: a man in his fifties or sixties with active COVID-19. Each CDR3 is given with its conserved first and last residue. The order of the fields is J gene, D gene, V gene, clone size, CDR3 DNA, CDR3 protein. A D gene is named only where the DNA matches it firmly. Only part of the rows carry a size: once, few, many, or a class if the clone is expanded.

>TRBJ1-5|NA|TRBV19|NA
TGTGCCAGTAGTATCGGAGGGGACCGCAATCAGCCCCAGCATTTT
CASSIGGDRNQPQHF
>TRBJ1-5|NA|TRBV6-5|NA
TGTGCCAGCAGTTTGGGTGGCGGGGGCAGGCGCCAGCCCCAGCATTTT
CASSLGGGGRRQPQHF
>TRBJ1-1|TRBD1|TRBV7-9|NA
TGTGCCAGCAGCCCCCGACAGGGTGCCACTGAAGCTTTCTTT
CASSPRQGATEAFF
>TRBJ1-5|NA|TRBV15|NA
TGTGCCACCAGCAGAGACAGTCAGCCCCAGCATTTT
CATSRDSQPQHF
>TRBJ2-7|NA|TRBV7-9|NA
TGTGCCAGCAGCTTGGGAGCCGGGGGGCGCATGCGGGAGCAGTACTTC
CASSLGAGGRMREQYF
>TRBJ1-6|NA|TRBV18|NA
TGTGCCAGCTCAAAAGCACAGGGATCCTATAATTCACCCCTCCACTTT
CASSKAQGSYNSPLHF
>TRBJ2-7|TRBD2|TRBV7-9|NA
TGTGCCAGCACCTGGGGGGGTTCCGTGAGGGAGCAGTACTTC
CASTWGGSVREQYF
>TRBJ1-1|TRBD1|TRBV18|NA
TGTGCCAGCTTACGGGAGACAGGGGCGAACACTGAAGCTTTCTTT
CASLRETGANTEAFF
>TRBJ2-7|NA|TRBV6-5|NA
TGTGCCAGCAGGGGGCTAGACACCTACGAGCAGTACTTC
CASRGLDTYEQYF
>TRBJ2-3|NA|TRBV4-1|NA
TGCGCCAGCAGCCGTACCCTAACGGATACGCAGTATTTT
CASSRTLTDTQYF
>TRBJ2-5|NA|TRBV5-1|NA
TGCGCCAGCACCGCGGACAGATCCGAGACCCAGTACTTC
CASTADRSETQYF
>TRBJ1-6|NA|TRBV11-1|NA
TGTGCCAGCAGCTTAGGGACAACGGCTCCCCTCCACTTT
CASSLGTTAPLHF
>TRBJ2-3|NA|TRBV3-1/TRBV3-2|NA
TGTGCCAGCAGCCAAGATAACAGGCTAGTAGATACGCAGTATTTT
CASSQDNRLVDTQYF
>TRBJ1-1|TRBD1|TRBV7-3|NA
TGTGCCAGCAGCGACCAGGGGGCGGGCACTGAAGCTTTCTTT
CASSDQGAGTEAFF
>TRBJ2-1|NA|TRBV2|NA
TGTGCCAGCAGTGCTGGACAGCTTATAAATGAGCAGTTCTTC
CASSAGQLINEQFF
>TRBJ2-2|NA|TRBV15|NA
TGTGCCACCAGCAGAGATGGGCCTCCACGGACCGGGGAGCTGTTTTTT
CATSRDGPPRTGELFF
>TRBJ2-5|TRBD2|TRBV25-1|NA
TGTGCCAGCAGTGCGGGGGGGCGACAAGAGACCCAGTACTTC
CASSAGGRQETQYF
>TRBJ2-7|NA|TRBV15|once
TGTGCCACCAGCTCGGCGGGGAGCTCCTACGAGCAGTACTTC
CATSSAGSSYEQYF
>TRBJ2-2|TRBD1|TRBV2|NA
TGTGCCAGCAGTGCGAATTCCCGGGACAGGCTAACTATTCCGAACACCGGGGAGCTGTTTTTT
CASSANSRDRLTIPNTGELFF
>TRBJ2-7|NA|TRBV3-1/TRBV3-2|few
TGTGCCAGCAGCCGCCCAGGGAGGAGCGAGCAGTACTTC
CASSRPGRSEQYF
>TRBJ1-6|NA|TRBV12-5|NA
TGTGCTAGTGGTTTTACAGTGAACTCTTCACCCCTCCACTTT
CASGFTVNSSPLHF
>TRBJ1-2|NA|TRBV3-1/TRBV3-2|NA
TGTGCCAGCAGCCAAGCGGGGGGGAACTTGGGTGGCTACACCTTC
CASSQAGGNLGGYTF
>TRBJ1-1|TRBD1|TRBV15|NA
TGTGCCACCAGCAGGGAACAGGGGGCTGAAGCTTTCTTT
CATSREQGAEAFF
>TRBJ1-2|NA|TRBV5-1|NA
TGCGCCAGCAGCCCAAGTCCAGGGAACTATGGCTACACCTTC
CASSPSPGNYGYTF
>TRBJ2-1|NA|TRBV4-2|once
TGTGCCAGCAGCCAAGGGGAGTCCTCGGAGCAGTTCTTC
CASSQGESSEQFF
>TRBJ1-5|NA|TRBV6-5|NA
TGTGCCAGTGGACTCACTCCAACGGGCAATCAGCCCCAGCATTTT
CASGLTPTGNQPQHF
>TRBJ1-1|TRBD1|TRBV6-5|NA
TGTGCCAGCAGTTACAGGGGGCGCGGGACTGAAGCTTTCTTT
CASSYRGRGTEAFF